This T cell receptor (beta chain) came from a study of cytomegalovirus exposure and HLA in healthy donors. This clone was seen a handful of times. This CDR3 is built from 13 residues. Trimming shortened V by 3 bases and J by 3 bases, and 10 bases separated the two germline ends. Looked up from germline, CDR1 is SGHRS and CDR2 is YFSETQ. Use of 60 Vbeta and 13 Jbeta primers characterized the PCR. Sequenced by immunoSEQ multiplex PCR; TCRdb stores in-frame clones only, minus some. Of fewer than 200,000 clones detected, approximately 82% appear once; the ten largest clones hold roughly 1.5%. The receptor's source is a male donor in good health and CMV-seronegative. The V gene is TRBV5-1, the J gene TRBJ2-7; possibly TRBD1 for D (6 bases). The specimen sequenced was PBMCs. The DNA for the CDR3 is TGCGCCAGCAGCTCGGGACAAATCTACGAGCAGTACTTC. It is translated as CASSSGQIYEQYF.